This entry describes one T cell receptor (beta chain). Its antigen remains unidentified. A quantitative 5'-RACE method, one with molecular barcodes, was used to make TCR beta libraries. TCRdb passed the 5' RACE reads through MiXCR, listing each CDR3 protein once. The top ten clones hold about 8.2% of a sample with about 260,000 distinct CDR3 sequences, 20% of them seen once. The data belong to a study of CD8 T cells in ankylosing spondylitis. Regarding the study as a whole: Reportedly, matched ankylosing spondylitis synovial fluid was significantly enriched for disease-linked clones. Ankylosing spondylitis blood seemed to carry a telltale TCR beta motif made of several highly homologous variants.

Trimming stripped 7 bases from V and 7 bases from J, with 14 bases between. This CDR3 is built from 13 residues. Germline CDR1 is SGHVS and CDR2 is FNYEAQ. The rearrangement uses TRBV7-6 and TRBJ2-1, with D hard to call. The specimen sequenced was blood, either unsorted or a sorted T cell fraction (not recorded which). The sequence came from a male donor with ankylosing spondylitis or in good health (not recorded which). The CDR3: CASTPYAWNEQFF. As DNA, the CDR3 is TGTGCCAGCACCCCGTACGCGTGGAATGAGCAGTTCTTC.